This T cell receptor beta chain was identified during a study of control samples from healthy donors and cancer patients. Clones were read by immunoSEQ multiplex PCR, and TCRdb kept only the in-frame ones, dropping some. The table shows under 150,000 clones, with roughly 92% occurring only once. Germline V lookup: CDR1 LNHNV, CDR2 YYDKDF (reference sequence). With 0 bases clipped from V and 3 bases from J, the junction kept 2 bases outside the gene matches. This CDR3 is 15 amino acids long. This receptor was identified in a man aged 30-40 years in good health. The V call is TRBV15, the J call TRBJ1-5; 7 bases are a match to TRBD1. Sequencing was performed on blood. CDR3 DNA sequence: TGTGCCACCAGCAGAGACAGGGGGACCAATCAGCCCCAGCATTTT. Residues: CATSRDRGTNQPQHF. Complete variable domain (other parts from reference TRBV15 and TRBJ1-5): DAMVIQNPRYQVTQFGKPVTLSCSQTLNHNVMYWYQQKSSQAPKLLFHYYDKDFNNEADTPDNFQSRRPNTSFCFLDIRSPGLGDTAMYLCATSRDRGTNQPQHFGDGTRLSIL.